This T cell receptor (beta chain) was captured in a study of T cells in Graves' hyperthyroidism and ophthalmopathy. Researchers amplified the TCR beta CDR3 regions from RNA transcripts. When the TCR CDR3 underwent first-round RT-PCR, the HTBI primer set was used. TCRdb processed the multiplex PCR reads anew with MiXCR; each CDR3 protein has one entry. The sample has roughly 500,000 distinct CDR3 sequences, about 45% seen once; the top ten hold 15% to 20%. Trimming took off 4 bases at V and 5 bases at J, with 6 bases between the two ends. CDR3 size: 12 residues. From germline, CDR1 is SNHLY and CDR2 FYNNEI. This clonotype was picked up many times.

This receptor was obtained from an adult woman with Graves' disease, either hyperthyroidism or ophthalmopathy (not recorded which). The chain joins TRBV2 to TRBJ1-5; TRBD1 might be the D (5 bases). Input material: peripheral blood or thyroid tissue (not recorded which). CDR3 residues: CASSVGDQPQHF. CDR3 nucleotide sequence: TGTGCCAGCAGTGTGGGGGATCAGCCCCAGCATTTT.